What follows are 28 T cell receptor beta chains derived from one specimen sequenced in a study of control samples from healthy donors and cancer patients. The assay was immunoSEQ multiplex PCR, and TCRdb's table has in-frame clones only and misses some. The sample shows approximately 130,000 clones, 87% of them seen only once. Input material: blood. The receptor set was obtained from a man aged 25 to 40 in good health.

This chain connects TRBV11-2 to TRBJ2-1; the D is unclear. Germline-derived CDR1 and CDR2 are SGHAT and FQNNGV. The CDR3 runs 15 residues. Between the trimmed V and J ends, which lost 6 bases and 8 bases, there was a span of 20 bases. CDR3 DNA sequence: TGTGCCAGCAGTCCAAACCGGGTCTCTAGGGATGAGCAGTTCTTC. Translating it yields CASSPNRVSRDEQFF.

The CDR3 DNA reads as TGCAGCGTCCCAGGGACACCTGAAGCTTTCTTT. Protein product: CSVPGTPEAFF. The chain is built from TRBV29-1 and TRBJ1-1, with D tentatively TRBD1 (6 bases). V lost 6 bases, J lost 6 bases, and 11 bases lay in between. In germline, CDR1 is SQVTM, CDR2 ANQGSEA. The CDR3 consists of 11 residues.

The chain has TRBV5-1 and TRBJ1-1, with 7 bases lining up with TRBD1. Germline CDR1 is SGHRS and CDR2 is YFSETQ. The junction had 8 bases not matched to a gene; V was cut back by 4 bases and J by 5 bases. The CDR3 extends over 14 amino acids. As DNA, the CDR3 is TGCGCCAGCAGCGATCGACAGGGAGGGACTGAAGCTTTCTTT. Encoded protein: CASSDRQGGTEAFF. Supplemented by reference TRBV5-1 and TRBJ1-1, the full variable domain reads KAGVTQTPRYLIKTRGQQVTLSCSPISGHRSVSWYQQTPGQGLQFLFEYFSETQRNKGNFPGRFSGRQFSNSRSEMNVSTLELGDSALYLCASSDRQGGTEAFFGQGTRLTVV.

For the CDR3, the DNA is TGTGCCAGCATAGCGACGCGGGATACATATACGCAGTATTTT. As protein: CASIATRDTYTQYF. The rearrangement uses TRBV2 and TRBJ2-3; D possibly corresponds to TRBD2 (6 bases). Germline CDR1 and CDR2: SNHLY and FYNNEI. The CDR3 length is 14 residues. V gave up 7 bases and J gave up 7 bases, with 18 bases separating them.

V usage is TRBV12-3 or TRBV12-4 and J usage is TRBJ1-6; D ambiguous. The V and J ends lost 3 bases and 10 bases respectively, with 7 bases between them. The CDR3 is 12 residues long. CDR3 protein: CASSFPPSPLHF. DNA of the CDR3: TGTGCCAGCAGTTTCCCCCCCTCACCCCTCCACTTT.

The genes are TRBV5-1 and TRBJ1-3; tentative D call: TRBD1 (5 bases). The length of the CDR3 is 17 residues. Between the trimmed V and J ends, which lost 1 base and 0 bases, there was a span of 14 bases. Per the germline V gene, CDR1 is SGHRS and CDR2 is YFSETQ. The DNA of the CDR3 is TGCGCCAGCAGCTTGTCGTCGGCAGGGAGCTCTGGAAACACCATATATTTT. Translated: CASSLSSAGSSGNTIYF.

In DNA form, the CDR3 reads TGCGCCAGCTCGCTAGGGCTCTACGAGCAGTACTTC. This translates into CASSLGLYEQYF. The genes are TRBV5-1 and TRBJ2-7, with D unresolved. The CDR3 extends over 12 amino acids. V gave up 7 bases and J gave up 3 bases, with 11 bases separating them. The germline CDR1 and CDR2 sequences are SGHRS and YFSETQ.

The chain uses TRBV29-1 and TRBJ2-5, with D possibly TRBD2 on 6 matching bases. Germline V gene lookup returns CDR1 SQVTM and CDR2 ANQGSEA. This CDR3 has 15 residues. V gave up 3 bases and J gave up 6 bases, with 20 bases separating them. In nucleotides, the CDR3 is TGCAGCGTTGAGGAGGGGAATGAAGGGAGAAAGACCCAGTACTTC. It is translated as CSVEEGNEGRKTQYF.

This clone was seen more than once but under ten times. As DNA, the CDR3 is TGTGCCAGCAGTGAAGCGATGGGCGGGGGGATACAAGAGACCCAGTACTTC. Amino acid sequence: CASSEAMGGGIQETQYF. The chain combines TRBV2 with TRBJ2-5; 8 bases match TRBD2. Trimming at V came to 0 bases and at J to 2 bases, leaving 8 bases not matched to a gene. Germline lookup yields CDR1 SNHLY and CDR2 FYNNEI. The CDR3 contains 17 residues. The entire variable domain, with the rest obtained from reference TRBV2 and TRBJ2-5, is as follows: EPEVTQTPSHQVTQMGQEVILRCVPISNHLYFYWYRQILGQKVEFLVSFYNNEISEKSEIFDDQFSVERPDGSNFTLKIRSTKLEDSAMYFCASSEAMGGGIQETQYFGPGTRLLVL.

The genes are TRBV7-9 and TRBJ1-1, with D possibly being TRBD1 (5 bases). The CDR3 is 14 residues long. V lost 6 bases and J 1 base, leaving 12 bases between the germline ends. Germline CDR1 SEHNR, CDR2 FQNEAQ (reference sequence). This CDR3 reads CASREGTGNTEAFF. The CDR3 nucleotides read TGTGCCAGCAGGGAGGGGACGGGGAACACTGAAGCTTTCTTT.

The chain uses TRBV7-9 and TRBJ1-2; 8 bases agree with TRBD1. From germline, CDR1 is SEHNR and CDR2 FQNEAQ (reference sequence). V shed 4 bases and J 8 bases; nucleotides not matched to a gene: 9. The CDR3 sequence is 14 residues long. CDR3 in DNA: TGTGCCAGCAGCTCTGAGACAGGGGAGCGCGGCTACACCTTC. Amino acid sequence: CASSSETGERGYTF.

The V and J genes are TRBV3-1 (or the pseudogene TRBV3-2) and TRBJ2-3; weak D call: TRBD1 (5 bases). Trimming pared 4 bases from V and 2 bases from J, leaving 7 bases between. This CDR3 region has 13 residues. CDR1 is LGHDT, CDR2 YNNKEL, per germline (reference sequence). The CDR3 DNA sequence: TGTGCCAGCAGCCGACAGATCACAGATACGCAGTATTTT. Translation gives CASSRQITDTQYF.

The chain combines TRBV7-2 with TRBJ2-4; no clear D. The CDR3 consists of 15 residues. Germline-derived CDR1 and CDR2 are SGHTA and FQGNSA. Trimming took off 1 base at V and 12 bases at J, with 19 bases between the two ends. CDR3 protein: CASSLGDLSGITQYF. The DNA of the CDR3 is TGTGCCAGCAGCTTAGGGGATCTCTCAGGAATAACTCAGTACTTC.

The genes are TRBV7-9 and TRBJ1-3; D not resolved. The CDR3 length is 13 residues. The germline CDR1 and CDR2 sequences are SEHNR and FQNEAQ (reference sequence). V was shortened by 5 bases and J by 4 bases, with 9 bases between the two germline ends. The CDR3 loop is CASSPRGGNTIYF. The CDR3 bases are TGTGCCAGCAGCCCCCGGGGAGGAAACACCATATATTTT.

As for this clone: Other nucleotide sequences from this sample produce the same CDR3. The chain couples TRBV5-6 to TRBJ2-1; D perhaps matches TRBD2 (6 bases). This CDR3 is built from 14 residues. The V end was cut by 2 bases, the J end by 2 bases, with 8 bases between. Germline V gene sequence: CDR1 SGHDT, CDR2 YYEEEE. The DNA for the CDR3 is TGTGCCAGCAGCTTAGGCGGGGCCTACAATGAGCAGTTCTTC. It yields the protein CASSLGGAYNEQFF.

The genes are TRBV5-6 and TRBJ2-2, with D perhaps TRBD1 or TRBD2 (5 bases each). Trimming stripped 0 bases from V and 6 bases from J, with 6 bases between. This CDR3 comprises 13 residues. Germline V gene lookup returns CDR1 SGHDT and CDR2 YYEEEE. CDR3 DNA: TGTGCCAGCAGCTTGGCGGGGCCCGGGGAGCTGTTTTTT. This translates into CASSLAGPGELFF.

Here the CDR3 reads CASQDRANTEAFF. The DNA of the CDR3 is TGCGCCAGCCAGGACAGGGCGAACACTGAAGCTTTCTTT. V gene TRBV5-1 combines with J gene TRBJ1-1, with 8 bases fitting TRBD1. The germline V gene encodes CDR1 SGHRS and CDR2 YFSETQ. The CDR3 totals 13 residues. V shed 7 bases, J shed 1 base, and the junction held 3 bases outside the gene matches.

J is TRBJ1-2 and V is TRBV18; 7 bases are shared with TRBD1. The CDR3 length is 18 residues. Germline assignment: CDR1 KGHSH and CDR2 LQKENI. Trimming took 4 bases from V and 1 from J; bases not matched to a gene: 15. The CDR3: CASSQRGPGQRLNYGYTF. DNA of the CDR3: TGTGCCAGCTCACAGCGAGGACCGGGACAGAGACTTAACTATGGCTACACCTTC.

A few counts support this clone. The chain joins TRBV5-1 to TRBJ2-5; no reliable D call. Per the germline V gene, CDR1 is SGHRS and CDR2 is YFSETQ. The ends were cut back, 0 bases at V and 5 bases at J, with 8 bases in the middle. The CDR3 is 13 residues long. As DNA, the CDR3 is TGCGCCAGCAGCTTGGTACCGCTGGAGACCCAGTACTTC. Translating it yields CASSLVPLETQYF.

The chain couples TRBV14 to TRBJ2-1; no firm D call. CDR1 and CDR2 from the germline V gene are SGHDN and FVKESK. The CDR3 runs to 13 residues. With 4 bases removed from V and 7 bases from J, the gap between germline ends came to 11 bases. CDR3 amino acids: CASSPAIFNEQFF. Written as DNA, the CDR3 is TGTGCCAGCAGCCCTGCAATCTTTAATGAGCAGTTCTTC.

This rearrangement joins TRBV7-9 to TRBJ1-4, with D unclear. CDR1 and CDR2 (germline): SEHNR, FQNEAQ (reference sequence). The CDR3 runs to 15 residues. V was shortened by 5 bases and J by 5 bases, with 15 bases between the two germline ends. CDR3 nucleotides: TGTGCCAGCAGCGCGGACCAGATGGGAAATGAAAAACTGTTTTTT. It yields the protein CASSADQMGNEKLFF.

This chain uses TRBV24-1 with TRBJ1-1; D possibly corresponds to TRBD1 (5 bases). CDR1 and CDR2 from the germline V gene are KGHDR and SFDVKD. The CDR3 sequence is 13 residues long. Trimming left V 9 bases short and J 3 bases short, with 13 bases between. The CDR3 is CATSEGQDTEAFF. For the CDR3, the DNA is TGTGCCACCTCAGAGGGGCAGGACACTGAAGCTTTCTTT.

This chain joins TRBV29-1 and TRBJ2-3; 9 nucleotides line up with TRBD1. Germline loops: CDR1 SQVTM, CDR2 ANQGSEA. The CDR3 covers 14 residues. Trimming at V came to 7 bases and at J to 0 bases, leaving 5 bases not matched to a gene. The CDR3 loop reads CSAAGQGSTDTQYF. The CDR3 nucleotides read TGCAGCGCCGCGGGACAGGGCAGCACAGATACGCAGTATTTT.

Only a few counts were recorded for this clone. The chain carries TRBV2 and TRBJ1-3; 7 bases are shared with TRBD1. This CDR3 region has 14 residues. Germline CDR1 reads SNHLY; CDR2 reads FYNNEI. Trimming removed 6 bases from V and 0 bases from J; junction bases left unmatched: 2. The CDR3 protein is CASRGQSSGNTIYF. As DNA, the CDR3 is TGTGCCAGCAGGGGACAGAGCTCTGGAAACACCATATATTTT.

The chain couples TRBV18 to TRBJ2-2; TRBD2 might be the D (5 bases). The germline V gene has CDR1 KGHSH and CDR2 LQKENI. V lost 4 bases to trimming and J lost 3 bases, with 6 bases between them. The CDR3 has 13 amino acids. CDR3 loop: CASSLGDTGELFF. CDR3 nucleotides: TGTGCCAGCTCACTCGGGGACACCGGGGAGCTGTTTTTT.

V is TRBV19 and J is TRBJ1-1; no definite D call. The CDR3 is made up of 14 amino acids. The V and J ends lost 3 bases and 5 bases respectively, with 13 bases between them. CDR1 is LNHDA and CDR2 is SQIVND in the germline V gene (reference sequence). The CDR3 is CASSITNPGTEAFF. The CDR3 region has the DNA TGTGCCAGTAGTATTACCAACCCCGGTACTGAAGCTTTCTTT.

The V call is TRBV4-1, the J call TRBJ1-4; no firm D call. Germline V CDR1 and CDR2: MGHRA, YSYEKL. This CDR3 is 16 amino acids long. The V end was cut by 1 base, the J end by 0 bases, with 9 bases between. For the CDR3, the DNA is TGCGCCAGCAGCCAAGTAGGCCTTGCAACTAATGAAAAACTGTTTTTT. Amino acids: CASSQVGLATNEKLFF.

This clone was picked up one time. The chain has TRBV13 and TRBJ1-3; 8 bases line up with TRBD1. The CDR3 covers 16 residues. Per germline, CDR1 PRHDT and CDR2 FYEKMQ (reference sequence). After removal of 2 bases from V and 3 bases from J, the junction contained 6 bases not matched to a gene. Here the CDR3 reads CASSLSRTGFGNTIYF. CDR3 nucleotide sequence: TGTGCCAGCAGCTTATCCCGGACAGGGTTTGGAAACACCATATATTTT.